This T cell receptor (beta chain) was found in a study of blood T cell repertoires in COVID-19. Study information: Spain, Italy and the United States supplied samples that represented acute and convalescent COVID-19. PBMCs, B-cell-depleted T cells, or T cells were the source of the cDNA or gDNA that made up the material.

Trimming took off 0 bases at V and 9 bases at J, with 6 bases between the two ends. This CDR3 spans 12 amino acids. The germline CDR1 and CDR2 sequences are LGHDT and YNNKEL (reference sequence). Methods used by the authors: Counts of nucleated cells, estimated from reference gene primer amplification, were obtained. Here immunoSEQ multiplex PCR was the method, and the copy in TCRdb shows in-frame clones only, minus some. That table supplies the V and J calls and clone size; D and trimming were determined from the DNA. Of 140,000 to 150,000 clones in the sample, about four fifths are singletons; the top ten hold 7% to 10%.

The TCR originated in a human donor with acute or convalescent COVID-19. The donor label of this sample is uncertain. This chain links TRBV3-1 (or the pseudogene TRBV3-2) with TRBJ1-5; D not certain. Material: peripheral blood. DNA of the CDR3: TGTGCCAGCAGCCAAGAGAGAGGGCCCCAGCATTTT. Amino acid sequence: CASSQERGPQHF.